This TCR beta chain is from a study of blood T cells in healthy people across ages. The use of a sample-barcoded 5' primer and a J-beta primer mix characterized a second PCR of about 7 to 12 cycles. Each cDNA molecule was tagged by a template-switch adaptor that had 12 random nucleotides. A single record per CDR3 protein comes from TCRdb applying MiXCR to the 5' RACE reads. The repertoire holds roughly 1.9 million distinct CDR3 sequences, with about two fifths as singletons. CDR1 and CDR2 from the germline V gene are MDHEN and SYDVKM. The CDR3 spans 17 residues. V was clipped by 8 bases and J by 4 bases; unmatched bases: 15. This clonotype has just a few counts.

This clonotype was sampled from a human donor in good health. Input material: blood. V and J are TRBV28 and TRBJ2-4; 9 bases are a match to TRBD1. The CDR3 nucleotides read TGTGCCAGCCAATACTCGTATCCGGGACAGGGTAAAAACATTCAGTACTTC. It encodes CASQYSYPGQGKNIQYF.